Listed here are 2 T cell receptor beta chains from one sample, sequenced in a study of blood T cell repertoires in COVID-19 (dated by TCRdb to 2018 to 2021). Libraries were made using the immunoSEQ multiplex PCR assay. Entries here come from immuneACCESS through TCRdb and include only in-frame sequences with V and J called. Some clones fail to appear in such tables; in the studies checked, an unresolved V gene covers under half of the shortfall, and the cause of the remainder is unknown. Within this sample are about 150,000 clones, with approximately 83% of them counted one time only. Approximately 32% of the sample is taken by the ten largest. Sequencing used peripheral blood. The receptors shown here come from a woman in her fifties or sixties with acute or convalescent COVID-19.

V and J are TRBV19 and TRBJ2-3; weak D call: TRBD2 (6 bases). Germline CDR1 LNHDA, CDR2 SQIVND (reference sequence). V lost 2 bases and J lost 1, with 13 bases in between. This CDR3 is built from 16 residues. The CDR3 DNA reads as TGTGCCAGTAGTATAAACGGACTATCCCGCACAGATACGCAGTATTTT. Its translation: CASSINGLSRTDTQYF.

V gene TRBV7-3 combines with J gene TRBJ2-2; the D gene is possibly TRBD2 (7 bases). The CDR3 runs to 16 residues. Germline CDR1 is SGHTA and CDR2 is FQGTGA. V lost 5 bases to trimming and J lost 6 bases, with 19 bases between them. This chain's CDR3 is CASSPRMGGASGELFF. In DNA, the CDR3 is TGTGCCAGCAGCCCCAGGATGGGGGGGGCCTCCGGGGAGCTGTTTTTT.